The source of this T cell receptor (beta chain) is a study of lymphopenia after photon versus proton radiotherapy. General study points: Post-nadir TCR diversity decline inversely tracked overall survival among those who died. Proton therapy kept repertoires fairly stable, unlike photons, which gained effector/memory cells. Survival link was tested only in deceased patients; proton benefit remains a possibility. After the lymphocyte nadir, photon-treated repertoires showed oligoclonal expansion, especially of CD8+ Temra cells.

Assay: immunoSEQ multiplex PCR; the TCRdb copy retains only in-frame clones and omits some. There are 55,000 to 70,000 clones in the sample; around 90% occur only once, and about 3% lies in the top ten. Per the germline V gene, CDR1 is MGHRA and CDR2 is YSYEKL. V was shortened by 3 bases and J by 4 bases, with 10 bases between the two germline ends. The CDR3 runs to 13 residues. Notes on this clone: Its antigen is undetermined.

The chain employs TRBV4-1 and TRBJ2-7; D gene uncertain. This material consisted of peripheral blood, taken from a patient treated with photon-based radiotherapy. This clonotype was obtained from a woman in her 70s with pancreatic cancer. Here the CDR3 DNA reads TGCGCCAGCAGCCAGAGATATGAGTACGAGCAGTACTTC. This encodes CASSQRYEYEQYF.